Only a few counts were recorded for the clone carrying this TCR beta chain. The antigen remains unidentified. Looked up from germline, CDR1 is SNHLY and CDR2 is FYNNEI. The CDR3 runs to 12 residues. V lost 6 bases and J lost 2, with 8 bases in between. This sample's TCRbeta library carried unique molecular identifier barcodes. TCRdb processed the PCR reads anew with MiXCR; each CDR3 protein has one entry. Of about 470,000 distinct CDR3 sequences listed, roughly 44% are singletons. These data originate in a study of T-cell reconstitution after alpha-beta-depleted transplantation in children. Regarding the study as a whole: Most T-cell counts and diversity one year after the transplant came from T cells that were newly produced. TCRbeta diversity was high at day 60 in some patients (a result of surviving recipient T cells and thymic progenitors). Several hundred expanded graft clones reportedly gave rise to the alpha-beta T cells present about two months after transplant.

This chain joins TRBV2 and TRBJ2-7; D remains ambiguous. The sample was PBMCs, taken before TCRalphabeta/CD19-depleted stem cell transplant. This TCR came from a girl aged 2-9 years with aplastic anemia, due to receive a stem cell transplant. The CDR3 coding sequence is TGTGCCAGCAGCCCATCCCCCTACGAGCAGTACTTC. Its translation is CASSPSPYEQYF.